One T cell receptor beta chain is described in this entry. The antigen is unknown. cDNA for each sample came from eight separate reactions. TCRdb re-called the 5' RACE reads and catalogs CDR3 proteins one per entry, DNA excluded. This table holds around 370,000 distinct CDR3 sequences. The CDR3 consists of 16 residues. The source of the sample is a study of monozygotic twins with inflammatory bowel disease. Study-wide results and caveats: IBD patients had lower TCRbeta diversity (inverse Simpson) than healthy co-twins. Perhaps reflecting limited power, concordant and discordant twins did not differ in repertoire similarity.

V and J are TRBV12-3 or TRBV12-4 and TRBJ2-7; TCRdb's D call of TRBD1 is untestable without DNA. The source of this sequence is a human donor with ulcerative colitis or Crohn's disease, or a healthy co-twin of an affected twin (not recorded which). Specimen: blood. The CDR3 region is CASRGTGVPFSYEQYF.